The 21 T cell receptor beta chains below were found in one sample sequenced in a study of T cell responses to AZD1222 COVID-19 vaccine. Repertoires were generated with immunoSEQ multiplex PCR, while TCRdb's copy carries only in-frame clones and drops some. The table records around 130,000 clones, 93% of them present only once. This sample comprised peripheral blood, obtained on day 0 of AZD1222 vaccination. Receptors were obtained from an adult in good health.

The CDR3 sequence is CASSFQGQGNSGYGYTF. The CDR3 DNA is TGTGCCAGCTCGTTTCAGGGACAGGGCAATTCGGGCTATGGCTACACCTTC. This chain uses TRBV27 with TRBJ1-2; TRBD1 agrees at 9 bases. The CDR3 contains 17 residues. Germline trimming cut 8 bases from V and 4 bases from J; bases unmatched to any gene: 17. Germline V gene sequence: CDR1 MNHEY, CDR2 SMNVEV (reference sequence).

V usage is TRBV18 and J usage is TRBJ1-2; D is uncertain. This CDR3 has 11 residues. V was pared by 4 bases and J by 6 bases, with 6 bases between. Germline V gene data show CDR1 as KGHSH and CDR2 as LQKENI. The CDR3 region is CASSRGHGYTF. CDR3 sequence (DNA): TGTGCCAGCTCACGAGGTCATGGCTACACCTTC.

This clone was seen only once. The chain recombines TRBV7-2 with TRBJ2-2; 8 bases match TRBD1. The length of the CDR3 is 15 residues. Germline V gene lookup returns CDR1 SGHTA and CDR2 FQGNSA. Trimming removed 5 bases from V and 2 bases from J; junction bases left unmatched: 4. CDR3 in DNA: TGTGCCAGCAGCATGACAGGGGTCAACACCGGGGAGCTGTTTTTT. It yields the protein CASSMTGVNTGELFF.

The genes are TRBV27 and TRBJ2-7; 10 nucleotides match TRBD1. The CDR3 totals 15 residues. Losses at the gene ends were 1 base for V and 4 bases for J; bases not matched to a gene: 4. Germline assignment: CDR1 MNHEY and CDR2 SMNVEV (reference sequence). The CDR3 DNA follows: TGTGCCAGCAGTTTATTCGGGACAGGGGTTTACGAGCAGTACTTC. Protein product: CASSLFGTGVYEQYF.

J is TRBJ2-2 and V is TRBV18, with 7 bases fitting TRBD1. V lost 3 bases and J lost 6; bases outside the gene matches: 10. Germline lookup yields CDR1 KGHSH and CDR2 LQKENI. This CDR3 region has 16 residues. In DNA form, the CDR3 reads TGTGCCAGCTCACCGTCCCGGGACAGCTCGTCCGGGGAGCTGTTTTTT. It translates to CASSPSRDSSSGELFF.

Comment on this clone: At the DNA level, this CDR3 is encoded by other sequences in the same sample as well. The chain uses TRBV6-5 and TRBJ1-1, with a weak D call TRBD1 (6 bases). This CDR3 comprises 11 residues. V was pared by 10 bases and J by 4 bases, with 10 bases between. Germline values: CDR1 MNHEY, CDR2 SVGAGI. The DNA of the CDR3 is TGTGCCACCCCGGGGGCCACTGAAGCTTTCTTT. Protein sequence: CATPGATEAFF.

This chain links TRBV30 with TRBJ2-1; 10 positions agree with TRBD2. Per the germline V gene, CDR1 is GTSNPN and CDR2 is SVGIG (reference sequence). V dropped 2 bases and J dropped 6; count of bases not matched to a gene: 10. The CDR3 length is 16 residues. The CDR3 is CAWSWASGGLGNEQFF. The CDR3 DNA follows: TGTGCCTGGAGTTGGGCTAGCGGGGGCCTCGGCAATGAGCAGTTCTTC.

This sequence joins TRBV5-1 and TRBJ1-4; TRBD1 agrees at 7 bases. After removal of 5 bases from V and 7 bases from J, the junction contained 8 bases not matched to a gene. The V gene's germline CDR1 is SGHRS and CDR2 YFSETQ. This CDR3 region has 14 residues. The CDR3 is CASRSSGTAEKLFF. In nucleotides, the CDR3 is TGCGCCAGCAGGTCCTCCGGGACAGCTGAAAAACTGTTTTTT. Looking up the rest from reference TRBV5-1 and TRBJ1-4 gives the full variable domain: KAGVTQTPRYLIKTRGQQVTLSCSPISGHRSVSWYQQTPGQGLQFLFEYFSETQRNKGNFPGRFSGRQFSNSRSEMNVSTLELGDSALYLCASRSSGTAEKLFFGSGTQLSVL.

The chain joins TRBV19 to TRBJ1-5; TRBD1 matches 8 bases. The V gene end was trimmed by 4 bases and the J gene end by 0 bases; junction bases not matched to a gene: 5. Per the germline V gene, CDR1 is LNHDA and CDR2 is SQIVND (reference sequence). The CDR3 has 16 amino acids. For the CDR3, the DNA is TGTGCCAGTAGTAACCGACAGGGGTCTAGCAATCAGCCCCAGCATTTT. Residues: CASSNRQGSSNQPQHF.

The rearrangement uses TRBV7-6 and TRBJ1-5; D possibly corresponds to TRBD1 (5 bases). CDR3 length equals 15 residues. Germline V lookup: CDR1 SGHVS, CDR2 FNYEAQ. V was trimmed by 1 base and J by 10 bases, leaving 17 bases between them. The CDR3 reads CASSLERGWVGPQHF. The CDR3 DNA follows: TGTGCCAGCAGCTTAGAACGGGGGTGGGTAGGCCCCCAGCATTTT.

The chain employs TRBV6-4 and TRBJ2-1; D uncertain. Trimming shortened V by 2 bases and J by 8 bases, and 19 bases separated the two germline ends. The length of the CDR3 is 16 residues. The germline V gene has CDR1 MRHNA and CDR2 SNTAGT. The DNA for the CDR3 is TGTGCCAGCAGTGACCTCGGTAGGTCCCGCCCAGATGAGCAGTTCTTC. Translation: CASSDLGRSRPDEQFF.

This clone was recorded only once. The chain couples TRBV30 to TRBJ1-4; D is possibly TRBD1 (5 bases). V dropped 5 bases and J dropped 0 bases, with 16 bases sitting between them. The CDR3 covers 16 residues. The germline gives CDR1 GTSNPN, CDR2 SVGIG (reference sequence). Here the CDR3 reads CAWSVGVMTTNEKLFF. The CDR3, as DNA: TGTGCCTGGTCCGTGGGGGTCATGACAACTAATGAAAAACTGTTTTTT.

This sequence joins TRBV28 and TRBJ2-7; 14 bases fit TRBD2. Germline V gives CDR1 MDHEN, CDR2 SYDVKM. CDR3 length equals 18 residues. After removal of 3 bases from V and 6 bases from J, the junction contained 13 bases not matched to a gene. The CDR3 bases are TGTGCCAGCAGTTTCGCCGCCGGGGGTGGACTAGCGGGAGGCGAGCAGTACTTC. Protein: CASSFAAGGGLAGGEQYF.

The chain recombines TRBV7-6 with TRBJ2-2; D remains ambiguous. The germline V gene encodes CDR1 SGHVS and CDR2 FNYEAQ. CDR3 size: 12 residues. V was trimmed by 0 bases and J by 5 bases, leaving 1 base between them. CDR3 in amino acids: CASSLATGELFF. Here the CDR3 DNA reads TGTGCCAGCAGCTTAGCTACCGGGGAGCTGTTTTTT.

The rearrangement uses TRBV19 and TRBJ1-1; tentative D call: TRBD1 (6 bases). Germline CDR1 reads LNHDA; CDR2 reads SQIVND (reference sequence). The V and J ends lost 1 base and 7 bases respectively, with 22 bases between them. The CDR3 consists of 17 residues. Here the CDR3 DNA reads TGTGCCAGTAGTATAGCCTTACTTATACAGGGTACGGTTGAAGCTTTCTTT. Encoded protein: CASSIALLIQGTVEAFF.

The chain links TRBV3-1 (or the pseudogene TRBV3-2) to TRBJ1-4, with no clear D. Germline V gene sequence: CDR1 LGHDT, CDR2 YNNKEL (reference sequence). CDR3 size: 13 residues. Deletions cut 1 base from V and 1 base from J, with 1 base between. The CDR3 DNA reads as TGTGCCAGCAGCCAAGGAACTAATGAAAAACTGTTTTTT. Translated, it gives CASSQGTNEKLFF.

V is TRBV2 and J is TRBJ2-2, with TRBD1 matching over 8 bases. The CDR3 is 14 amino acids. Unmatched junction bases numbered 2, after V lost 7 bases and J lost 1 base. Looked up from germline, CDR1 is SNHLY and CDR2 is FYNNEI. The CDR3 loop is CASTDRGNTGELFF. The CDR3 coding sequence is TGTGCCAGCACCGACAGGGGGAACACCGGGGAGCTGTTTTTT.

The chain recombines TRBV30 with TRBJ2-7; 8 nucleotides line up with TRBD1. The germline CDR1 and CDR2 sequences are GTSNPN and SVGIG (reference sequence). The ends lost 4 bases at V and 2 bases at J; junction bases unmatched: 4. The CDR3 is 13 residues long. The CDR3 nucleotides read TGTGCCTGGACAGGGGGCTTGGCCTACGAGCAGTACTTC. Protein sequence: CAWTGGLAYEQYF.

The V gene is TRBV7-9, the J gene TRBJ1-1; 7 nucleotides line up with TRBD1. The germline CDR1 and CDR2 sequences are SEHNR and FQNEAQ (reference sequence). V was pared by 0 bases and J by 5 bases, with 3 bases of the junction left unmatched. CDR3 length: 14 residues. CDR3 coding DNA: TGTGCCAGCAGCTTAGCTCAGGGGGTAACTGAAGCTTTCTTT. It encodes CASSLAQGVTEAFF.

This chain uses TRBV3-1 (or the pseudogene TRBV3-2) with TRBJ1-2, with TRBD1 identical over 7 bases. Germline assignment: CDR1 LGHDT and CDR2 YNNKEL (reference sequence). The CDR3 extends over 12 amino acids. Trimming cost V 8 bases and J 8 bases; bases outside gene matches: 8. The CDR3 protein is CASGEGAKGYTF. DNA for the CDR3: TGTGCCAGCGGGGAGGGGGCAAAAGGCTACACCTTC.

This sequence joins TRBV27 and TRBJ1-1, with D hard to call. Per germline, CDR1 MNHEY and CDR2 SMNVEV (reference sequence). The CDR3 is made up of 13 amino acids. V lost 2 bases and J 2 bases, leaving 6 bases between the germline ends. CDR3 loop: CASSLDLNTEAFF. The CDR3 DNA sequence: TGTGCCAGCAGTTTAGACCTTAACACTGAAGCTTTCTTT.